These 23 T cell receptor beta chains share one sample of origin, sequenced in a study of early T cells in non-severe SARS-CoV-2 infection. TCRdb itself ran the 5' RACE reads through MiXCR, one entry per CDR3 protein. The repertoire includes roughly 26,000 distinct CDR3 sequences, roughly 4.1% of them detected once, and 5% to 8% sits in the top ten. The sample consisted of whole blood. These receptors all come from an adult who was a healthcare worker with PCR-confirmed SARS-CoV-2 infection or an uninfected control (not recorded which).

This sequence joins TRBV14 and TRBJ2-7; unclear D gene. Trimming cost V 4 bases and J 3 bases, with 4 bases left between them. Germline V gene data show CDR1 as SGHDN and CDR2 as FVKESK. This CDR3 region has 11 residues. CDR3 coding DNA: TGTGCCAGCAGCCGGGGCTACGAGCAGTACTTC. Encoded protein: CASSRGYEQYF.

This clonotype was seen at least ten times. V usage is TRBV20-1 and J usage is TRBJ1-1; 8 bases line up with TRBD1. The CDR3 sequence is 14 residues long. Germline-derived CDR1 and CDR2 are DFQATT and SNEGSKA (reference sequence). Here the CDR3 reads CRGDQGARATEAFF. In nucleotides, the CDR3 is TGCAGGGGAGATCAGGGGGCGCGGGCCACTGAAGCTTTCTTT.

The sample holds many counts of this clonotype. The chain recombines TRBV29-1 with TRBJ2-5; 9 nucleotides align to TRBD1. The germline V gene has CDR1 SQVTM and CDR2 ANQGSEA. The length of the CDR3 is 13 residues. V lost 7 bases to trimming and J lost 4 bases; unmatched junction nucleotides: 7. The CDR3 here is CSGRQGDRETQYF. The CDR3 DNA reads TGCAGCGGTCGACAGGGGGATAGAGAGACCCAGTACTTC.

Ten or more counts support this clonotype. This chain connects TRBV20-1 to TRBJ1-1; the D gene is possibly TRBD1 (6 bases). CDR1 and CDR2 from the germline V gene are DFQATT and SNEGSKA (reference sequence). V lost 0 bases and J 5 bases, leaving 16 bases between the germline ends. CDR3 length: 15 residues. The CDR3 loop is CSARDPQGRQTEAFF. The CDR3, as DNA: TGCAGTGCTAGAGACCCGCAGGGGAGACAGACTGAAGCTTTCTTT.

This clonotype has at least ten counts. This chain uses TRBV20-1 with TRBJ2-1, with unresolved D. Trimming left V 3 bases short and J 7 bases short, with 7 bases between. Germline V gene data show CDR1 as DFQATT and CDR2 as SNEGSKA (reference sequence). CDR3 length: 11 residues. CDR3 residues: CSARSKNEQFF. The CDR3 DNA is TGCAGTGCTAGGTCAAAGAATGAGCAGTTCTTC.

The CDR3 DNA reads as TGTGCCAGCAGCTTAGTAGTTGGCGAGCAGTACTTC. Translated, it gives CASSLVVGEQYF. The chain recombines TRBV11-2 with TRBJ2-7; D is undetermined. This CDR3 is 12 amino acids long. V was clipped by 1 base and J by 6 bases, with 7 bases between them. Germline loops: CDR1 SGHAT, CDR2 FQNNGV.

The chain couples TRBV5-4 to TRBJ2-3; the match to TRBD2 covers 7 bases. This CDR3 is 14 amino acids long. V gave up 5 bases and J gave up 4 bases; unmatched junction bases: 7. CDR1 is SGHNT and CDR2 is YYREEE in the germline V gene (reference sequence). As DNA, the CDR3 is TGTGCCAGCAGACCTAGCGGAGTGGCAGATACGCAGTATTTT. The encoded protein is CASRPSGVADTQYF.

This clonotype was observed at least ten times. The gene calls are TRBV5-1 and TRBJ1-2, with D tentatively TRBD1 (6 bases). Germline CDR1 SGHRS, CDR2 YFSETQ. This CDR3 spans 17 amino acids. V was clipped by 7 bases and J by 5 bases, with 27 bases between them. Written as DNA, the CDR3 is TGCGCCAGCGCAACATTACCAACCGGGACACTCCTTTATGGCTACACCTTC. The encoded protein is CASATLPTGTLLYGYTF.

The sample holds many counts of this clonotype. This chain joins TRBV5-1 and TRBJ2-3; 14 bases match TRBD2. J gave up 4 bases and V 4 bases, and 5 bases lay outside the gene matches. This CDR3 is built from 16 residues. Germline CDR1 SGHRS, CDR2 YFSETQ. DNA of the CDR3: TGCGCCAGCAGCACCGGGACTAGCGGGAGCGCAGATACGCAGTATTTT. Its translation is CASSTGTSGSADTQYF.

This clonotype was detected many times. This chain joins TRBV6-2 or TRBV6-3 and TRBJ2-5; 10 nucleotides match TRBD2. CDR3 size: 15 residues. The ends lost 2 bases at V and 5 bases at J; junction bases unmatched: 5. CDR1 is MNHEY, CDR2 SVGEGT, per germline. CDR3 in amino acids: CASSYQREGRETQYF. CDR3 DNA: TGTGCCAGCAGTTACCAGCGGGAGGGCCGTGAGACCCAGTACTTC.

The chain recombines TRBV7-9 with TRBJ2-2; no clear D. CDR1 and CDR2 (germline): SEHNR, FQNEAQ (reference sequence). V was trimmed by 3 bases and J by 8 bases, leaving 7 bases between them. The CDR3 extends over 12 amino acids. The DNA of the CDR3 is TGTGCCAGCAGCTTTGATCTAGGGGAGCTGTTTTTT. This codes for CASSFDLGELFF.

This clonotype came up many times. This chain uses TRBV29-1 with TRBJ2-3; a possible D gene is TRBD1 (6 bases). Germline CDR1 and CDR2: SQVTM and ANQGSEA. Trimming removed 5 bases at V and 3 bases at J, with 9 bases between. The CDR3 has 12 amino acids. CDR3 sequence reads: CSVRRGTDTQYF. In DNA form, the CDR3 reads TGCAGCGTTAGAAGGGGGACAGATACGCAGTATTTT.

The table lists this clonotype with many counts. This sequence joins TRBV24-1 and TRBJ2-3; no definite D call. This CDR3 has 11 amino acids. The V gene lost 4 bases and the J gene lost 6 bases, with 4 bases spanning the gap. CDR1 is KGHDR, CDR2 SFDVKD, per germline. The CDR3: CATSEADTQYF. In DNA, the CDR3 is TGTGCCACCAGTGAAGCGGATACGCAGTATTTT.

This clonotype was seen ten or more times. The chain recombines TRBV5-6 with TRBJ2-1; D gene ambiguous. This CDR3 is built from 15 residues. Between the trimmed V and J ends, which lost 0 bases and 4 bases, there was a span of 11 bases. CDR1 is SGHDT, CDR2 YYEEEE, per germline. The CDR3: CASSLVGLSYNEQFF. CDR3 bases: TGTGCCAGCAGCTTGGTCGGGCTGTCTTACAATGAGCAGTTCTTC.

The sample holds many counts of this clonotype. The genes are TRBV20-1 and TRBJ2-1; 10 bases are shared with TRBD2. The CDR3 is 17 residues long. The V segment lost 1 base and the J segment 1 base; nucleotides outside the gene matches: 7. Germline assignment: CDR1 DFQATT and CDR2 SNEGSKA (reference sequence). DNA for the CDR3: TGCAGTGCTAGAGGTGGGGCTAGCGGGAGATCCTACAATGAGCAGTTCTTC. Its translation is CSARGGASGRSYNEQFF.

The chain joins TRBV7-3 to TRBJ2-2, with D unclear. Per the germline V gene, CDR1 is SGHTA and CDR2 is FQGTGA. Trimming removed 8 bases from V and 6 bases from J, with 13 bases in between. The CDR3 covers 13 residues. The CDR3 sequence is CASARFGSGELFF. CDR3 DNA sequence: TGTGCCAGCGCCCGGTTCGGATCCGGGGAGCTGTTTTTT. Drawing the rest from reference TRBV7-3 and TRBJ2-2, the complete variable domain is GAGVSQTPSNKVTEKGKYVELRCDPISGHTALYWYRQSLGQGPEFLIYFQGTGAADDSGLPNDRFFAVRPEGSVSTLKIQRTERGDSAVYLCASARFGSGELFFGEGSRLTVL.

This clonotype was found many times. The V and J genes are TRBV7-6 and TRBJ2-1, with TRBD2 as a possible D gene (6 bases). Trimming removed 6 bases at V and 1 base at J, with 13 bases between. In germline, CDR1 is SGHVS, CDR2 FNYEAQ. CDR3 size: 15 residues. The CDR3 DNA follows: TGTGCCAGCAGTCCGCCGGAGGGGTCCTACAATGAGCAGTTCTTC. Its translation is CASSPPEGSYNEQFF.

A few counts support this clonotype. The chain uses TRBV7-6 and TRBJ2-2; TRBD1 might be the D (6 bases). CDR3 length equals 15 residues. CDR1 and CDR2 from the germline V gene are SGHVS and FNYEAQ. V lost 1 base, J lost 4 bases, and 10 bases lay in between. The DNA for the CDR3 is TGTGCCAGCAGCTTAGATAGGGGGACCACCGGGGAGCTGTTTTTT. Protein product: CASSLDRGTTGELFF. Full variable domain (missing parts from reference TRBV7-6 and TRBJ2-2): GAGVSQSPRYKVTKRGQDVALRCDPISGHVSLYWYRQALGQGPEFLTYFNYEAQQDKSGLPNDRFSAERPEGSISTLTIQRTEQRDSAMYRCASSLDRGTTGELFFGEGSRLTVL.

This clonotype is medium-sized by share. The rearrangement uses TRBV5-4 and TRBJ2-5; weak D call: TRBD2 (5 bases). V dropped 1 base and J dropped 5 bases, with 9 bases sitting between them. Germline lookup yields CDR1 SGHNT and CDR2 YYREEE (reference sequence). The CDR3 is made up of 13 amino acids. Written as DNA, the CDR3 is TGTGCCAGCAGCTTGACGGGGAGTGAGACCCAGTACTTC. It encodes CASSLTGSETQYF.

This clonotype was seen many times. This chain uses TRBV7-8 with TRBJ2-4; the D gene is possibly TRBD1 (6 bases). The CDR3 runs 12 residues. The V and J ends lost 1 base and 10 bases respectively, with 8 bases between them. Germline V gene data show CDR1 as SGHVS and CDR2 as FQNEAQ. CDR3 bases: TGTGCCAGCAGCTTAGGGGGGCCTATTCAGTACTTC. Amino acid sequence: CASSLGGPIQYF.

The chain carries TRBV7-6 and TRBJ2-2, with D unresolved. CDR1 is SGHVS and CDR2 is FNYEAQ in the germline V gene. The CDR3 sequence is 16 residues long. Trimming shortened V by 5 bases and J by 0 bases, and 13 bases separated the two germline ends. The DNA for the CDR3 is TGTGCCAGCAGCCCCTCCGGGCTGACGAACACCGGGGAGCTGTTTTTT. Its translation is CASSPSGLTNTGELFF.

The table lists this clonotype with many counts. V usage is TRBV30 and J usage is TRBJ1-2, with D tentatively TRBD1 (5 bases). This CDR3 has 14 amino acids. The V gene's germline CDR1 is GTSNPN and CDR2 SVGIG (reference sequence). V was pared by 4 bases and J by 8 bases, with 20 bases between. The CDR3 DNA is TGTGCCTGGACCCAACGCTGGCAGGGTAGCGGCTACACCTTC. It translates to CAWTQRWQGSGYTF.

This clonotype was recorded a few times. The chain uses TRBV13 and TRBJ2-7; the match to TRBD2 covers 12 bases. With V trimmed by 3 bases and J by 3 bases, 3 bases remained unmatched. The length of the CDR3 is 15 residues. Germline CDR1 is PRHDT and CDR2 is FYEKMQ (reference sequence). The CDR3 nucleotides read TGTGCCAGCAGCTTGTGGACTAGCGGGATCTACGAGCAGTACTTC. Residues: CASSLWTSGIYEQYF.